These 3 T cell receptor beta chains came from one sample sequenced in a study of T cell responses to AZD1222 COVID-19 vaccine. Some clones are missing from TCRdb's copy, which holds only in-frame ones; the method was immunoSEQ multiplex PCR. The sample has fewer than 110,000 clones, under 95% seen once. The sample in question was peripheral blood, obtained 28 days after the second AZD1222 dose. All receptors derive from an adult who received the AZD1222 COVID-19 vaccine.

The rearrangement uses TRBV5-5 and TRBJ2-7; D remains unclear. V was clipped by 0 bases and J by 2 bases, with 9 bases between them. CDR3 length equals 14 residues. CDR1 SGHKS and CDR2 YYEKEE come from the germline V gene (reference sequence). As DNA, the CDR3 is TGTGCCAGCAGCTTGGTGGGTCTACCCTACGAGCAGTACTTC. It specifies CASSLVGLPYEQYF.

This clone has only a few counts. The chain joins TRBV4-3 to TRBJ1-2, with TRBD1 identical over 8 bases. In germline, CDR1 is LGHNA, CDR2 YSLEER. V shed 0 bases, J shed 5 bases, and the junction held 11 bases outside the gene matches. The CDR3 loop spans 17 amino acids. CDR3 protein: CASSQDQGAGGIYGYTF. CDR3 DNA: TGCGCCAGCAGCCAAGATCAGGGGGCAGGGGGAATTTATGGCTACACCTTC.

The CDR3, as DNA: TGTGCCAGCTCGGGACTAGCGGGAATAACTGAGCAGTTCTTC. Protein product: CASSGLAGITEQFF. This sequence joins TRBV14 and TRBJ2-1; 13 nucleotides agree with TRBD2. CDR1 and CDR2 from the germline V gene are SGHDN and FVKESK. The CDR3 length is 14 residues. The ends lost 8 bases at V and 9 bases at J; junction bases unmatched: 7.